Below, 22 T cell receptor beta chains from the same sample are listed, as sequenced in a study of T cells in narcolepsy. TCRdb keeps only in-frame clones here, not all; method: immunoSEQ multiplex PCR. The sample holds some 24,000 clones; more than 70% are singletons and the top ten take roughly 1.4%. What was sequenced was CD45RA- memory CD4+ T cells from PBMCs. These receptors came from a human donor with narcolepsy.

This chain joins TRBV6-4 and TRBJ2-5; possible D gene TRBD2, 6 bases. The J call could be wrong; TRBJ2-7 is a better fit for the DNA end. This CDR3 contains 15 residues. Germline V CDR1 and CDR2: MRHNA, SNTAGT. The CDR3: CASRPPWGEIYEQYF. The CDR3 coding sequence is TGTGCCAGCAGACCACCGTGGGGGGAGATCTACGAGCAGTACTTC.

V usage is TRBV28 and J usage is TRBJ1-4; D may be TRBD1 (5 bases). CDR3 length: 15 amino acids. V was clipped by 7 bases and J by 7 bases, with 19 bases between them. Germline V gene data show CDR1 as MDHEN and CDR2 as SYDVKM. The CDR3 DNA reads as TGTGCCAGCAACACGATCCCAAGGGGCGGTGAAAAACTGTTTTTT. This sequence encodes CASNTIPRGGEKLFF.

V gene TRBV5-4 combines with J gene TRBJ2-5; 7 nucleotides line up with TRBD2. With V trimmed by 0 bases and J by 6 bases, 11 bases remained unmatched. This CDR3 contains 16 residues. CDR1 is SGHNT and CDR2 is YYREEE in the germline V gene (reference sequence). The CDR3: CASSLESGMGGKTQYF. CDR3 coding DNA: TGTGCCAGCAGCTTGGAGAGCGGGATGGGGGGGAAGACCCAGTACTTC. Looking up the rest from reference TRBV5-4 and TRBJ2-5 gives the full variable domain: ETGVTQSPTHLIKTRGQQVTLRCSSQSGHNTVSWYQQALGQGPQFIFQYYREEENGRGNFPPRFSGLQFPNYSSELNVNALELDDSALYLCASSLESGMGGKTQYFGPGTRLLVL.

The chain couples TRBV2 to TRBJ2-5, with 8 bases matching TRBD2. Per germline, CDR1 SNHLY and CDR2 FYNNEI. The junction had 8 bases not matched to a gene; V was cut back by 6 bases and J by 5 bases. This CDR3 has 14 amino acids. The CDR3 DNA sequence: TGTGCCAGCAGCCGGGAGCGGGAGTCGGAGACCCAGTACTTC. Translation gives CASSRERESETQYF.

J is TRBJ2-7 and V is TRBV5-4; a possible D gene is TRBD2 (5 bases). V dropped 0 bases and J dropped 3 bases, with 7 bases sitting between them. Germline assignment: CDR1 SGHNT and CDR2 YYREEE (reference sequence). The CDR3 is made up of 13 amino acids. CDR3: CASSLAAGYEQYF. The DNA for the CDR3 is TGTGCCAGCAGCTTGGCTGCGGGCTACGAGCAGTACTTC.

CDR3 protein: CASSQEDRGSDGYTF. For the CDR3, the DNA is TGTGCCAGCAGCCAGGAAGACAGGGGATCAGATGGCTACACCTTC. V and J are TRBV4-2 and TRBJ1-2; 8 bases agree with TRBD1. The CDR3 has 15 amino acids. Looked up from germline, CDR1 is LGHNA and CDR2 is YNFKEQ. Germline trimming cut 3 bases from V and 6 bases from J; bases unmatched to any gene: 9.

Here the CDR3 reads CAWISSTGSPLHF. DNA of the CDR3: TGTGCCTGGATATCAAGTACAGGTTCACCCCTCCACTTT. The V and J genes are TRBV30 and TRBJ1-6, with D maybe TRBD1 (5 bases). The length of the CDR3 is 13 residues. CDR1 is GTSNPN, CDR2 SVGIG, per germline (reference sequence). V lost 4 bases to trimming and J lost 9 bases, with 13 bases between them.

The rearrangement uses TRBV7-6 and TRBJ2-7, with D hard to call. Trimming shortened V by 6 bases and J by 4 bases, and 13 bases separated the two germline ends. The germline gives CDR1 SGHVS, CDR2 FNYEAQ. This CDR3 is 13 amino acids long. The CDR3 nucleotides read TGTGCCAGCAGTTCATATGCCAGTTACGAGCAGTACTTC. Its translation: CASSSYASYEQYF.

The chain carries TRBV6-5 and TRBJ2-5, with 9 nucleotides matching TRBD1. This CDR3 is built from 16 residues. V gave up 3 bases and J gave up 3 bases; unmatched junction bases: 8. In germline, CDR1 is MNHEY, CDR2 SVGAGI. In nucleotides, the CDR3 is TGTGCCAGCAGTTATTCCGGACAGGGGCGAGAAGAGACCCAGTACTTC. Translation gives CASSYSGQGREETQYF.

The chain uses TRBV27 and TRBJ2-5, with D possibly matching TRBD2 (6 bases). There are 14 residues in the CDR3. Germline V lookup: CDR1 MNHEY, CDR2 SMNVEV (reference sequence). V was shortened by 10 bases and J by 4 bases, with 19 bases between the two germline ends. CDR3 bases: TGTGCCAACAAGGCCTGCCTCGGGGGAGAGACCCAGTACTTC. Its translation: CANKACLGGETQYF.

The chain carries TRBV2 and TRBJ2-3; 8 nucleotides line up with TRBD1. Losses at the gene ends were 4 bases for V and 7 bases for J; bases not matched to a gene: 7. The CDR3 is made up of 14 amino acids. Germline lookup yields CDR1 SNHLY and CDR2 FYNNEI. The DNA for the CDR3 is TGTGCCAGCAGTGTAGGACAGGGTTTAAATACGCAGTATTTT. Translation: CASSVGQGLNTQYF.

V gene TRBV5-1 combines with J gene TRBJ1-3; TRBD1 matches 10 bases. Germline CDR1 reads SGHRS; CDR2 reads YFSETQ. This CDR3 comprises 14 residues. The junction had 5 bases not matched to a gene; V was cut back by 4 bases and J by 7 bases. The CDR3 DNA follows: TGCGCCAGCAGCAGCGGGACAGGGGAGAACACCATATATTTT. Amino acid sequence: CASSSGTGENTIYF.

DNA of the CDR3: TGTGCCATCAGTGAGTCTAATGCGACCCCGGAGCGGAACACCTTC. Protein: CAISESNATPERNTF. The chain combines TRBV10-3 with TRBJ1-2; D remains unclear. V lost 0 bases, J lost 12 bases, and 20 bases lay in between. In germline, CDR1 is ENHRY, CDR2 SYGVKD. The CDR3 contains 15 residues.

The genes are TRBV29-1 and TRBJ2-7; 7 bases are shared with TRBD1. This CDR3 contains 13 residues. Germline V gene sequence: CDR1 SQVTM, CDR2 ANQGSEA. With V trimmed by 4 bases and J by 2 bases, 5 bases remained unmatched. CDR3 amino acids: CSVVETGTYEQYF. CDR3 coding DNA: TGCAGCGTTGTTGAGACAGGGACCTACGAGCAGTACTTC.

V and J are TRBV5-1 and TRBJ2-1; 7 nucleotides line up with TRBD1. Germline values: CDR1 SGHRS, CDR2 YFSETQ. The CDR3 sequence is 16 residues long. J gave up 7 bases and V 3 bases, and 13 bases lay outside the gene matches. Written as DNA, the CDR3 is TGCGCCAGCAGCTCTACAGGGGTGGTTGATCGGAATGAGCAGTTCTTC. As protein: CASSSTGVVDRNEQFF.

The CDR3 here is CAISEGTSGSSTDTQYF. In nucleotides, the CDR3 is TGTGCCATCAGTGAAGGGACTAGCGGGAGTAGCACAGATACGCAGTATTTT. The chain joins TRBV10-3 to TRBJ2-3; 14 bases match TRBD2. In germline, CDR1 is ENHRY, CDR2 SYGVKD. Trimming at V came to 3 bases and at J to 0 bases, leaving 2 bases not matched to a gene. This CDR3 contains 17 residues.

The J gene is TRBJ2-1, the V gene TRBV9; D call uncertain. Trimming removed 0 bases from V and 6 bases from J, with 10 bases in between. In germline, CDR1 is SGDLS, CDR2 YYNGEE. CDR3 length: 14 amino acids. Here the CDR3 DNA reads TGTGCCAGCAGCGTAGGACTTCGAACCAATGAGCAGTTCTTC. It yields the protein CASSVGLRTNEQFF.

V is TRBV7-8 and J is TRBJ1-4, with D tentatively TRBD1 (5 bases). V was pared by 2 bases and J by 7 bases, with 17 bases between. This CDR3 has 16 residues. Germline V gives CDR1 SGHVS, CDR2 FQNEAQ. The CDR3 region is CASSLKQGILGEKLFF. CDR3 sequence (DNA): TGTGCCAGCAGCTTAAAGCAGGGAATCCTTGGTGAAAAACTGTTTTTT.

This chain connects TRBV5-6 to TRBJ1-3, with 7 nucleotides matching TRBD1. CDR1 is SGHDT, CDR2 YYEEEE, per germline. The CDR3 is 14 residues long. The V segment lost 3 bases and the J segment 2 bases; nucleotides outside the gene matches: 2. CDR3 sequence reads: CASSSTGTGNTIYF. Here the CDR3 DNA reads TGTGCCAGCAGCTCGACAGGGACTGGAAACACCATATATTTT.

As to this clone: In the same sample, other DNA sequences code for this CDR3. V is TRBV5-1 and J is TRBJ2-3; the D gene is possibly TRBD2 (6 bases). V lost 0 bases and J 1 base, leaving 6 bases between the germline ends. Germline values: CDR1 SGHRS, CDR2 YFSETQ. The CDR3 is 14 amino acids. In DNA form, the CDR3 reads TGCGCCAGCAGCTTGGCGGGGGGCACAGATACGCAGTATTTT. This codes for CASSLAGGTDTQYF.

The chain employs TRBV11-1 and TRBJ2-1; D is ambiguous. From germline, CDR1 is SGHAT and CDR2 FQDESV (reference sequence). V was pared by 5 bases and J by 11 bases, with 16 bases between. This CDR3 spans 13 amino acids. The CDR3: CASSPLSARQQFF. The CDR3 bases are TGTGCCAGCAGCCCCCTCAGCGCGCGGCAGCAGTTCTTC.

The chain couples TRBV2 to TRBJ2-7; TRBD1 matches 7 bases. Unmatched junction bases numbered 6, after V lost 7 bases and J lost 0 bases. The length of the CDR3 is 14 residues. Germline V gene lookup returns CDR1 SNHLY and CDR2 FYNNEI. CDR3 in DNA: TGTGCCAGCAATTTCGACAGGGACTCCTACGAGCAGTACTTC. Its protein product is CASNFDRDSYEQYF.